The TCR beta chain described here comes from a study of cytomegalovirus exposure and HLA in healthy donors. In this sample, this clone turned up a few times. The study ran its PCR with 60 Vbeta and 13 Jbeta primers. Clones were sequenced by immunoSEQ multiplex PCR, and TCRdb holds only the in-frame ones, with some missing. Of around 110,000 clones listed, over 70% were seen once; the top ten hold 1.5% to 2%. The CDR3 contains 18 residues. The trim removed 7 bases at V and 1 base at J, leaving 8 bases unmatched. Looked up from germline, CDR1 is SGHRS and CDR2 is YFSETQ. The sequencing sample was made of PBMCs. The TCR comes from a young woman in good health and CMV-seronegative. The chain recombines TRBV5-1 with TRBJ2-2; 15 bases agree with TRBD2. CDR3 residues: CASSPGTSGGLNTGELFF. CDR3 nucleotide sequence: TGCGCCAGCTCCCCCGGGACTAGCGGGGGGCTGAACACCGGGGAGCTGTTTTTT.